The 29 T cell receptor beta chains below all came from one sample that was sequenced in a study of immune cell composition in non-small cell lung cancer. Generated by immunoSEQ multiplex PCR, the TCRdb table keeps only in-frame clones and is missing some. The sample lists over 2,000 clones; 69% were seen once. Normal lung sampling was at least 3 cm from the tumour, as distant as possible. Material: non-adjacent lung tissue. The receptors here all came from a human donor with non-small cell lung cancer.

The CDR3 region is CASSLSGQGPSEQYF. CDR3 sequence (DNA): TGCGCCAGCAGCTTATCGGGACAGGGTCCCTCCGAGCAGTACTTC. The V call is TRBV5-1, the J call TRBJ2-7; 9 nucleotides line up with TRBD1. The CDR3 runs to 15 residues. V lost 2 bases to trimming and J lost 6 bases; unmatched junction nucleotides: 9. CDR1 and CDR2 (germline): SGHRS, YFSETQ.

The CDR3 sequence is CASSPPTVNYGYTF. In nucleotides, the CDR3 is TGTGCCAGCTCACCCCCGACAGTTAACTATGGCTACACCTTC. The chain joins TRBV18 to TRBJ1-2; weak D call: TRBD1 (5 bases). Germline CDR1 KGHSH, CDR2 LQKENI. CDR3 length: 14 residues. V lost 3 bases, J lost 1 base, and 9 bases lay in between.

The chain couples TRBV29-1 to TRBJ2-7; possible D gene TRBD2, 6 bases. Between the trimmed V and J ends, which lost 4 bases and 3 bases, there was a span of 13 bases. This CDR3 has 13 amino acids. Germline V gene data show CDR1 as SQVTM and CDR2 as ANQGSEA. DNA for the CDR3: TGCAGCGTTGGCCCACGGGGAGGCTACGAGCAGTACTTC. This translates into CSVGPRGGYEQYF.

This rearrangement joins TRBV7-2 to TRBJ2-7, with 7 bases that match TRBD1. This CDR3 region has 15 residues. Germline values: CDR1 SGHTA, CDR2 FQGNSA. The V segment lost 5 bases and the J segment 3 bases; nucleotides outside the gene matches: 10. CDR3 loop: CASSPTGANHYEQYF. The CDR3 coding sequence is TGTGCCAGCAGCCCCACAGGGGCCAACCACTACGAGCAGTACTTC.

J is TRBJ2-1 and V is TRBV11-3; weak D call: TRBD1 (5 bases). This CDR3 contains 15 residues. Trimming cost V 0 bases and J 5 bases, with 11 bases left between them. Per germline, CDR1 SGHNT and CDR2 YENEEA. For the CDR3, the DNA is TGTGCCAGCAGCTTAGATGGCAGGGTTCACAATGAGCAGTTCTTC. It is translated as CASSLDGRVHNEQFF.

There are a few counts of this clone. The chain links TRBV10-3 to TRBJ1-5; 7 bases align to TRBD1. Germline CDR1 ENHRY, CDR2 SYGVKD. CDR3 size: 14 residues. With 6 bases clipped from V and 3 bases from J, the junction kept 5 bases outside the gene matches. The CDR3 nucleotides read TGTGCCATCAGAGCCGGGACAGACAATCAGCCCCAGCATTTT. As protein: CAIRAGTDNQPQHF.

This chain uses TRBV19 with TRBJ1-5; 8 bases are shared with TRBD1. This CDR3 comprises 17 residues. J gave up 4 bases and V 1 base, and 9 bases lay outside the gene matches. Germline CDR1 LNHDA, CDR2 SQIVND (reference sequence). This CDR3 reads CASSIAGQGTRNQPQHF. CDR3 nucleotide sequence: TGTGCCAGTAGTATAGCCGGACAGGGCACTAGGAATCAGCCCCAGCATTTT. Drawing the rest from reference TRBV19 and TRBJ1-5, the complete variable domain is DGGITQSPKYLFRKEGQNVTLSCEQNLNHDAMYWYRQDPGQGLRLIYYSQIVNDFQKGDIAEGYSVSREKKESFPLTVTSAQKNPTAFYLCASSIAGQGTRNQPQHFGDGTRLSIL.

The chain carries TRBV2 and TRBJ2-7, with 9 bases matching TRBD2. Germline V lookup: CDR1 SNHLY, CDR2 FYNNEI. The CDR3 is 16 residues long. Germline trimming cut 5 bases from V and 0 bases from J; bases unmatched to any gene: 8. The chain's CDR3 is CASSRPGLASSYEQYF. The CDR3 DNA reads TGTGCCAGCAGTAGACCGGGACTAGCCTCCTCCTACGAGCAGTACTTC.

This clone was observed once. This rearrangement joins TRBV19 to TRBJ2-7; 9 bases align to TRBD1. The CDR3 length is 11 residues. Germline loops: CDR1 LNHDA, CDR2 SQIVND (reference sequence). The CDR3, as DNA: TGTGTAAAACAGGGGGCGGGGGAGCAGTACTTC. Its protein product is CVKQGAGEQYF.

This chain links TRBV4-2 with TRBJ1-2; TRBD1 is a possible D gene (6 bases). The CDR3 sequence is 13 residues long. The V and J ends lost 4 bases and 8 bases respectively, with 14 bases between them. Germline CDR1 LGHNA, CDR2 YNFKEQ. The CDR3 DNA reads TGTGCCAGCAGCCTACGGGACATGAGGGGCTACACCTTC. Amino acid sequence: CASSLRDMRGYTF.

The chain employs TRBV2 and TRBJ1-1, with unresolved D. The V and J ends lost 3 bases and 4 bases respectively, with 6 bases between them. Per the germline V gene, CDR1 is SNHLY and CDR2 is FYNNEI. CDR3 length equals 12 residues. The CDR3 nucleotides are TGTGCCAGCAGTGAGCAGTTCACTGAAGCTTTCTTT. It codes for CASSEQFTEAFF.

The chain joins TRBV4-3 to TRBJ2-5, with a tentative D call TRBD1 (5 bases). V dropped 4 bases and J dropped 4 bases, with 16 bases sitting between them. This CDR3 contains 15 residues. Germline V gene lookup returns CDR1 LGHNA and CDR2 YSLEER. CDR3 amino acids: CASSLTSGIRETQYF. The CDR3 bases are TGCGCCAGCAGCCTAACCTCAGGGATACGAGAGACCCAGTACTTC.

In its sample, this clone was seen once. The chain has TRBV19 and TRBJ2-7; possibly TRBD2 for D (7 bases). The CDR3 is 15 amino acids. CDR1 and CDR2 (germline): LNHDA, SQIVND (reference sequence). V was trimmed by 4 bases and J by 3 bases, leaving 16 bases between them. The CDR3 nucleotides are TGTGCCAGTAGTACCCGAGAGGGGGGGGTCTACGAGCAGTACTTC. Encoded protein: CASSTREGGVYEQYF. The full variable domain, its missing parts supplied by reference TRBV19 and TRBJ2-7, is DGGITQSPKYLFRKEGQNVTLSCEQNLNHDAMYWYRQDPGQGLRLIYYSQIVNDFQKGDIAEGYSVSREKKESFPLTVTSAQKNPTAFYLCASSTREGGVYEQYFGPGTRLTVT.

The chain combines TRBV6-4 with TRBJ1-2; 10 nucleotides line up with TRBD1. The ends lost 5 bases at V and 4 bases at J; junction bases unmatched: 4. The germline V gene encodes CDR1 MRHNA and CDR2 SNTAGT. The CDR3 has 14 residues. The CDR3 DNA sequence: TGTGCCAGCAGTAGAGACAGGGGGCTCTATGGCTACACCTTC. Translation gives CASSRDRGLYGYTF.

This clone has just a few counts. V is TRBV7-3 and J is TRBJ2-3, with 7 positions matching TRBD2. Germline assignment: CDR1 SGHTA and CDR2 FQGTGA. The V and J ends lost 5 bases and 3 bases, in that order; junction bases with no gene match: 8. This CDR3 is 15 amino acids long. CDR3 sequence: CASSPLGGDTDTQYF. The CDR3 coding sequence is TGTGCCAGCAGCCCCTTGGGGGGGGATACAGATACGCAGTATTTT. The full variable domain, with the rest looked up from reference TRBV7-3 and TRBJ2-3, is GAGVSQTPSNKVTEKGKYVELRCDPISGHTALYWYRQSLGQGPEFLIYFQGTGAADDSGLPNDRFFAVRPEGSVSTLKIQRTERGDSAVYLCASSPLGGDTDTQYFGPGTRLTVL.

The rearrangement joins TRBV2 to TRBJ2-3, with TRBD1 identical over 7 bases. The ends lost 4 bases at V and 0 bases at J; junction bases unmatched: 13. Germline lookup yields CDR1 SNHLY and CDR2 FYNNEI. This CDR3 has 18 residues. Here the CDR3 DNA reads TGTGCCAGCAGTGTCCCCAAGACGGGACAGCTTAGCACAGATACGCAGTATTTT. Encoded protein: CASSVPKTGQLSTDTQYF.

CDR3: CASSDDGGASYGYTF. CDR3 sequence (DNA): TGTGCCAGCAGTGATGATGGTGGGGCTTCCTATGGCTACACCTTC. The chain uses TRBV2 and TRBJ1-2; TRBD1 might be the D (5 bases). This CDR3 is built from 15 residues. From germline, CDR1 is SNHLY and CDR2 FYNNEI. The V end lost 3 bases, the J end lost 4 bases, and 15 bases lay between the germline ends.

The V call is TRBV19, the J call TRBJ1-4; no reliable D call. Trimming removed 6 bases at V and 2 bases at J, with 16 bases between. Germline CDR1 reads LNHDA; CDR2 reads SQIVND (reference sequence). The length of the CDR3 is 16 residues. As DNA, the CDR3 is TGTGCCAGTAGGGTCGGGTGGATTTCGACTAATGAAAAACTGTTTTTT. This codes for CASRVGWISTNEKLFF.

This clone was picked up one time. One end of the junction fails to match germline, which may point to a read error. The chain recombines TRBV9 with TRBJ2-7, with a tentative D call TRBD2 (7 bases). The CDR3 runs to 15 residues. Germline values: CDR1 SGDLS, CDR2 YYNGEE. CDR3 residues: CASSVGPGGSHEQYF. The CDR3 nucleotides read TGTGCCAGCAGCGTCGGCCCGGGGGGCTCCCACGAGCAGTACTTC.

The rearrangement joins TRBV5-6 to TRBJ1-2; D is perhaps TRBD1 (6 bases). V lost 0 bases and J lost 8, with 23 bases in between. Germline assignment: CDR1 SGHDT and CDR2 YYEEEE. The CDR3 is made up of 17 amino acids. The DNA of the CDR3 is TGTGCCAGCAGCTTGGCAGGGGATGCCCCCTATGTTAGGGGCTACACCTTC. Its translation: CASSLAGDAPYVRGYTF.

The rearrangement uses TRBV7-2 and TRBJ2-7, with D perhaps TRBD1 (5 bases). CDR1 SGHTA and CDR2 FQGNSA come from the germline V gene. CDR3 length equals 12 residues. V lost 1 base to trimming and J lost 12 bases, with 13 bases between them. The CDR3 reads CASSLVSNRMYF. The CDR3 nucleotides are TGTGCCAGCAGCTTAGTATCGAACAGGATGTACTTC.

By share of the sample, this clone is large. This chain connects TRBV4-3 to TRBJ2-2, with D perhaps TRBD1 (6 bases). CDR1 and CDR2 from the germline V gene are LGHNA and YSLEER. The CDR3 sequence is 15 residues long. V gave up 5 bases and J gave up 4 bases, with 14 bases separating them. CDR3 nucleotides: TGCGCCAGCAGCGAACAGGGTATGAGCACCGGGGAGCTGTTTTTT. This encodes CASSEQGMSTGELFF.

This sequence joins TRBV29-1 and TRBJ1-2, with a tentative D call TRBD1 (5 bases). Deletions cut 1 base from V and 3 bases from J, with 15 bases between. The CDR3 has 15 amino acids. Germline CDR1 and CDR2: SQVTM and ANQGSEA. The CDR3 nucleotides are TGCAGCGTTGAAGTCTTTCAGGGCCTTTACTATGGCTACACCTTC. It translates to CSVEVFQGLYYGYTF.

The chain is built from TRBV15 and TRBJ1-2; D is uncertain. The CDR3 runs 14 residues. CDR1 and CDR2 from the germline V gene are LNHNV and YYDKDF (reference sequence). V shed 3 bases and J shed 4 bases, with 12 bases lying between them. This CDR3 is CATSSGDPSYGYTF. In nucleotides, the CDR3 is TGTGCCACCAGCAGCGGAGATCCGAGCTATGGCTACACCTTC. The variable domain in full, with the rest retrieved from reference TRBV15 and TRBJ1-2, is DAMVIQNPRYQVTQFGKPVTLSCSQTLNHNVMYWYQQKSSQAPKLLFHYYDKDFNNEADTPDNFQSRRPNTSFCFLDIRSPGLGDTAMYLCATSSGDPSYGYTFGSGTRLTVV.

V is TRBV4-3 and J is TRBJ2-1; TRBD2 agrees at 9 bases. V shed 6 bases, J shed 4 bases, and the junction held 4 bases outside the gene matches. CDR1 is LGHNA and CDR2 is YSLEER in the germline V gene. The CDR3 has 14 residues. The CDR3, as DNA: TGCGCCAGCAGGAGTAGCGGGGGATACAATGAGCAGTTCTTC. It is translated as CASRSSGGYNEQFF.

In DNA form, the CDR3 reads TGTGCCAGCAGCTTAAGTCGGGTGGCCTCCTACAATGAGCAGTTCTTC. It yields the protein CASSLSRVASYNEQFF. The J gene is TRBJ2-1, the V gene TRBV5-6; unclear D gene. In germline, CDR1 is SGHDT, CDR2 YYEEEE. V shed 2 bases and J shed 0 bases, with 12 bases lying between them. CDR3 length: 16 residues.

Note on this clone: Other DNA sequences in this specimen translate into the identical CDR3. The J gene is TRBJ2-5, the V gene TRBV20-1; D is perhaps TRBD2 (5 bases). The germline V and J ends were trimmed by 6 bases and 5 bases, with 7 bases remaining between them. Looked up from germline, CDR1 is DFQATT and CDR2 is SNEGSKA (reference sequence). This CDR3 is built from 10 residues. The CDR3 coding sequence is TGCAGTGCCGGGGAGGAGACCCAGTACTTC. This translates into CSAGEETQYF.

This chain links TRBV19 with TRBJ2-6; D gene unclear. The CDR3 is made up of 15 amino acids. The germline V and J ends were trimmed by 10 bases and 3 bases, with 16 bases remaining between them. CDR1 and CDR2 (germline): LNHDA, SQIVND (reference sequence). In DNA, the CDR3 is TGTGCCACCAATGAGGTAACCGGTGGGGCCAACGTCCTGACTTTC. Protein: CATNEVTGGANVLTF.

The V gene is TRBV2, the J gene TRBJ2-7; 8 bases are a match to TRBD1. J lost 4 bases, V lost 4 bases, and 9 bases had no gene match. The germline V gene has CDR1 SNHLY and CDR2 FYNNEI. The CDR3 has 15 residues. The CDR3 region is CASSALDRVFYEQYF. In DNA, the CDR3 is TGTGCCAGCAGTGCTCTGGACAGGGTTTTTTACGAGCAGTACTTC.